These 10 T cell receptor beta chains share one sample of origin, sequenced in a study of blood T cell repertoires in COVID-19. The data were produced by immunoSEQ multiplex PCR, yet TCRdb's version contains in-frame clones alone and is incomplete. Here the sample spans under 400,000 clones, around nine tenths being singletons. Sequenced material: PBMCs or T cells enriched from blood (not recorded which). Every receptor here comes from a woman under 40 who had been exposed to COVID-19.

This sequence joins TRBV7-2 and TRBJ2-5, with 10 bases fitting TRBD2. Germline CDR1 SGHTA, CDR2 FQGNSA. The CDR3 length is 16 residues. Germline trimming cut 4 bases from V and 3 bases from J; bases unmatched to any gene: 8. CDR3 bases: TGTGCCAGCAGCTCCCCTAGCGGGAGCGCTGAAGAGACCCAGTACTTC. Amino acid sequence: CASSSPSGSAEETQYF.

J is TRBJ2-3 and V is TRBV18; 9 nucleotides align to TRBD1. With 3 bases clipped from V and 4 bases from J, the junction kept 5 bases outside the gene matches. This CDR3 contains 15 residues. Germline V gene sequence: CDR1 KGHSH, CDR2 LQKENI. As DNA, the CDR3 is TGTGCCAGCTCACCCCGACAGGGGGGCGCAGATACGCAGTATTTT. Protein: CASSPRQGGADTQYF.

This chain connects TRBV15 to TRBJ2-4, with TRBD1 identical over 12 bases. This CDR3 contains 18 residues. J lost 7 bases, V lost 2 bases, and 12 bases had no gene match. Germline V gives CDR1 LNHNV, CDR2 YYDKDF (reference sequence). CDR3 sequence (DNA): TGTGCCACCAGCAGATTTTGGGACAGGGGGCTAGTCGTGAACATTCAGTACTTC. It is translated as CATSRFWDRGLVVNIQYF.

V is TRBV9 and J is TRBJ2-7; 11 nucleotides match TRBD1. CDR1 is SGDLS, CDR2 YYNGEE, per germline. The V segment lost 4 bases and the J segment 2 bases; nucleotides outside the gene matches: 8. The CDR3 length is 16 residues. In nucleotides, the CDR3 is TGTGCCAGCAGCCCAGTGGTGGGACAGGGGGCCTACGAGCAGTACTTC. Translating gives CASSPVVGQGAYEQYF.

This clone has a single count. The chain is built from TRBV11-3 and TRBJ2-2; 12 positions agree with TRBD2. CDR3 size: 18 residues. Germline V gene lookup returns CDR1 SGHNT and CDR2 YENEEA. V gave up 4 bases and J gave up 2 bases; unmatched junction bases: 8. CDR3 sequence reads: CASSSLAGGPLNTGELFF. DNA of the CDR3: TGTGCCAGCAGCTCCCTAGCGGGAGGGCCACTTAACACCGGGGAGCTGTTTTTT.

V usage is TRBV3-1 (or the pseudogene TRBV3-2) and J usage is TRBJ1-5; D is uncertain. The germline gives CDR1 LGHDT, CDR2 YNNKEL (reference sequence). The V end was cut by 1 base, the J end by 5 bases, with 6 bases between. The length of the CDR3 is 13 residues. Written as DNA, the CDR3 is TGTGCCAGCAGCCAAGGTCTCGATCAGCCCCAGCATTTT. Translation: CASSQGLDQPQHF.

The chain employs TRBV18 and TRBJ2-6; TRBD1 is a possible D gene (6 bases). This CDR3 spans 16 amino acids. Germline V gene data show CDR1 as KGHSH and CDR2 as LQKENI. Trimming left V 2 bases short and J 1 base short, with 9 bases between. CDR3 sequence: CASSPYQGSGANVLTF. CDR3 nucleotide sequence: TGTGCCAGCTCACCATATCAGGGGTCTGGGGCCAACGTCCTGACTTTC.

In this sample, this clone turned up a few times. The chain recombines TRBV5-6 with TRBJ2-1; TRBD1 matches at 8 bases. J lost 0 bases, V lost 4 bases, and 15 bases had no gene match. The CDR3 extends over 19 amino acids. The germline gives CDR1 SGHDT, CDR2 YYEEEE. The CDR3 coding sequence is TGTGCCAGCAGCCCCTACTCAGGACAGGGCGTCGCCTCCTACAATGAGCAGTTCTTC. This translates into CASSPYSGQGVASYNEQFF.

The V and J genes are TRBV11-1 and TRBJ2-2; 8 bases align to TRBD1. The CDR3 covers 16 residues. Losses at the gene ends were 1 base for V and 5 bases for J; bases not matched to a gene: 6. Germline-derived CDR1 and CDR2 are SGHAT and FQDESV (reference sequence). The CDR3 protein is CASSLVGQVGTGELFF. In nucleotides, the CDR3 is TGTGCCAGCAGCTTAGTGGGACAGGTTGGGACCGGGGAGCTGTTTTTT.

The chain combines TRBV19 with TRBJ2-7, with D possibly matching TRBD2 (6 bases). The germline V gene has CDR1 LNHDA and CDR2 SQIVND (reference sequence). This CDR3 is built from 14 residues. V lost 3 bases and J 7 bases, leaving 16 bases between the germline ends. In DNA form, the CDR3 reads TGTGCCAGTAGTATCAGCAGGGTGGGAGGAGAGCAGTACTTC. Translation gives CASSISRVGGEQYF.